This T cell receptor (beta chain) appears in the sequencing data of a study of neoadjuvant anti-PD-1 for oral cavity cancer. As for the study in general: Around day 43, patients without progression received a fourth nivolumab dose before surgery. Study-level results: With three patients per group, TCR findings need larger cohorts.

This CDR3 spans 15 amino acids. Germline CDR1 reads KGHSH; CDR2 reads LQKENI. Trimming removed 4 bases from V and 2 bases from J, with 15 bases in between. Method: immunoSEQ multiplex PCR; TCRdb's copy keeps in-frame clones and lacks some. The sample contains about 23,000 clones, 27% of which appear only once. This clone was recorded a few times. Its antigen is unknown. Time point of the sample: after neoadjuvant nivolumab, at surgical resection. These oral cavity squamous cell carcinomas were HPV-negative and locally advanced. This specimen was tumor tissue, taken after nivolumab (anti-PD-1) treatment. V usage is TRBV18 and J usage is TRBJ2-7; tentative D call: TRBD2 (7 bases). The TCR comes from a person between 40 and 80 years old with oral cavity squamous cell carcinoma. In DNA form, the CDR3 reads TGTGCCAGCTCACAACCCGCGGGGGCTGCCTACGAGCAGTACTTC. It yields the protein CASSQPAGAAYEQYF. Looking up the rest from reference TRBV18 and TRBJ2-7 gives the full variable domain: NAGVMQNPRHLVRRRGQEARLRCSPMKGHSHVYWYRQLPEEGLKFMVYLQKENIIDESGMPKERFSAEFPKEGPSILRIQQVVRGDSAAYFCASSQPAGAAYEQYFGPGTRLTVT.